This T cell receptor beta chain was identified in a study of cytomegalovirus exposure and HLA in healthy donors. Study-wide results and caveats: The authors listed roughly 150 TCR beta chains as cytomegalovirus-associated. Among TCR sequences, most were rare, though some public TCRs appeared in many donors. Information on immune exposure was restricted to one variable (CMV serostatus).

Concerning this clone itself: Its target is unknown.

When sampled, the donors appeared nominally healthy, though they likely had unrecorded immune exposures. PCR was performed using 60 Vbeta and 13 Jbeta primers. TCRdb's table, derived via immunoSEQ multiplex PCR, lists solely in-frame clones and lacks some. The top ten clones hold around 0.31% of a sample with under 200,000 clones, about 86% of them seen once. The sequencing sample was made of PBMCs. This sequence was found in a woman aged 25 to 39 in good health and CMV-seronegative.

The CDR3 spells CASSQQGAGQPQHF. The CDR3 DNA is TGTGCCAGCAGCCAACAGGGGGCCGGGCAGCCCCAGCATTTT. The V gene is TRBV5-8, the J gene TRBJ1-5; 9 positions match TRBD1. This CDR3 is 14 amino acids long. CDR1 and CDR2 (germline): SGHTS, YDEGEE. V trimming: 4 bases; J trimming: 7 bases; junction bases outside the gene matches: 6.